This TCR beta chain was captured by sequencing in a study of cytomegalovirus exposure and HLA in healthy donors (dated by TCRdb to about 2017). With respect to the entire study: An earlier analysis of some 600 of the donors reported around 280 Gb of sequence data and 117 million unique TCR beta sequences obtained from approximately 180 million T cells. An early release that covered fewer than 800 HLA-typed donors contained about 300 gigabases of sequencing data and some 87 million unique TCR sequences. The genetic ancestry cluster associated with self-reported Caucasian donors included about 84% of the roughly 400 genotyped donors. The study aimed to test whether cataloging public T cell receptors could reveal signatures of past pathogen exposure. The study profiled the T cell repertoires of under 850 subjects by immunosequencing and related them to cytomegalovirus serostatus. In addition to the first cohort of around 670 subjects, a separate validation cohort of over 90 different subjects was used. High-throughput TCR immunosequencing, statistical association of individual TCRs with disease status, and machine learning were combined to predict cytomegalovirus infection status. A later analysis re-examined previously published TCR beta repertoires from about 700 donors and added high-resolution HLA genotyping to investigate patterns of TCR occurrence. Rather than using new phenotypic data, the later analysis identified candidate immune exposures from TCR beta sequences and from how often those sequences occurred across donors. An earlier analysis of some 500 of the donors used high-throughput TCR beta sequencing to judge whether each TCR beta V gene segment behaved as functional or pseudogenic. Donor age, sex, ethnicity and CMV serostatus were compiled together with the repertoire data. Genome-wide SNP genotypes for about three fifths of the roughly 670 donors were used in a later genetic analysis, which treated that subset as a discovery cohort. Every repertoire in the discovery cohort had been generated on one and the same sequencing platform. HLA typing included class I and class II loci at four-digit resolution. The number of donors typed differed by locus, with about 629-630 for A, B, C, DRB1 and DQB1, 522 for DQA1, some 570 for DPA1, and around 460 for DPB1. Because of strong linkage in the cohort, roughly five DR-DQ haplotypes were treated as single units for association and clustering. On average, about 200,000 unique TCR beta nucleotide sequences were sequenced per donor among about 400 genotyped donors of the cohort, with around 19% of those sequences being non-productive.

The cohort comprised fewer than 750 healthy bone marrow donors. All cohort members were sampled while nominally healthy, although unrecorded immune exposures were likely present. The donor tested CMV seronegative and was one of the 352 seronegative cohort members. Each donor provided a peripheral blood sample, and peripheral blood mononuclear cells were used for TCR beta sequencing. The Qiagen DNeasy Blood Extraction Kit was used to extract genomic DNA from the blood cell samples. The study at large found these results: A later analysis associated 16,951 TCR beta sequences with specific HLA alleles at a false discovery rate of 0.05. A further reported finding was that TCR beta sequences accurately predicted the HLA-A and HLA-B alleles for most subjects in the first cohort. V-gene and J-gene trimming of TCR beta chains was associated with a missense DCLRE1C variant in a later genetic analysis, and the association was replicated in an independent cohort. A total of fewer than 200 TCR beta chains were listed by the study as associated with cytomegalovirus. Linkage disequilibrium might explain the correlated functional status among segregating V segments, but an unknown experimental factor could not be ruled out. Several of the top co-occurrence clusters appeared to be linked to parvovirus B19, influenza, CMV and Epstein-Barr virus, according to a later analysis. Only TCR beta chains were sequenced in this cohort, and the absence of alpha or paired-chain data limited detectable features. According to a later analysis, most CMV-associated TCR beta chains appeared to be HLA-restricted, and the HLA associations seemed to be driven largely by CMV exposure. In both the original and validation cohorts, the classifier was reported to diagnose cytomegalovirus status with high specificity and sensitivity. In a later genetic analysis, fewer N-insertions in productive TCRs were reported among donors in an Asian-associated ancestry cluster than the approximately 630-donor mean. A later analysis found that TCR association rates varied across HLA loci, with DRB1 alleles showing the most associated TCRs and HLA-C alleles the fewest. An earlier analysis of 587 of the donors showed that most TCR beta V segments appeared in productive rearrangements either about 87% or about 30% of the time, which broadly matched IMGT annotations. It was suggested by the authors that the approach could potentially be generalized to other disease states and immunological phenotypes. While some public TCRs were present in many individuals, most TCR sequences turned up only very rarely across donors. Strong co-occurrence of HLA alleles, especially DR and DQ, made assigning TCR associations to individual alleles difficult. A cluster of highly shared sequence variants was judged likely to be a technical artifact of the sequencing pipeline. The only immune exposure information available for the cohort was CMV serostatus. HLA typing was unavailable for some donors at each locus, so association tests used only the typed subset. Three of the identified cytomegalovirus-associated TCR beta chains were confirmed in vitro to be specific for cytomegalovirus antigens. Some IMGT-functional V segments, including TRBV6-2 and TRBV6-3, could not be distinguished by the 87-base-pair reads and were therefore excluded. Because counts were too low, seventeen rarely observed V segments, including chromosome 9 orphons, were left out of the earlier analysis of several hundred of the donors. A later analysis found that HLA-associated TCR beta chains were more clonally expanded and had lower generation probabilities than equally common non-associated chains. Sequencing depth was assumed to be roughly uniform across donors in the presence/absence analyses, though that assumption may not hold.

The library was obtained by the immunoSEQ multiplex PCR assay. A mixture of 60 forward primers for TCR Vbeta segments and 13 reverse primers for TCR Jbeta segments was used in the multiplex PCR. Amplification of the CDR3 region of rearranged TCR beta genes was performed with a multiplex PCR assay on genomic DNA. On the Illumina HiSeq System, the amplified TCR beta libraries were sequenced as 87-base-pair reads. Turning to the authors' computational methods: In a later analysis, 70 million to 95 million unique TCR beta chains were counted across the 500 to 850 repertoires, and roughly 11 million of these chains were shared by at least two donors. Raw reads were error-corrected and collapsed into unique sequences by a nearest-neighbor algorithm in which closely related sequences were merged to remove PCR and sequencing errors. CDR3 sequences were aligned to IMGT reference sequences to assign V, D and J gene segments. For a sequence to be retained, a match of at least six nucleotides was required to both a V gene segment and a J gene segment. Rearrangements were classified as productive when the CDR3 lacked stop codons and remained in frame with V and J, and all other rearrangements were classified as non-productive. CDR3 was defined according to IMGT convention as the region running from the second conserved V-encoded cysteine to the conserved J-encoded phenylalanine. The earlier analysis of about 620 of the donors excluded sequences that lacked an unambiguous match to a single V gene segment. In an earlier analysis of almost 600 of the donors, a V segment was called functional when productive rearrangements were above 56.7%, and segregating when the standard deviation between donors exceeded 5%. To diagnose cytomegalovirus status from the catalog of TCR beta chain sequences, a statistical classification framework was built. In a later analysis, V and J genes were assigned by comparing TCR nucleotide sequences against IMGT/GENE-DB human TR gene sequences. The TCRdist pipeline was used in a later analysis to assign CDR3 sequences and most-parsimonious VDJ recombination scenarios. In a later analysis, every TCR beta chain was defined by the combination of its CDR3 amino acid sequence and its V-gene family, and reads without a unique V-gene family were dropped. To address suspected cross-contamination and a sequencing artifact, a later analysis removed 450 to 700 highly shared, low-generation-probability nucleotide sequences. In a later analysis, a clonal expansion index was calculated for each public chain from normalized within-repertoire ranks of inferred template counts. A later analysis computed generation probabilities with a VDJ recombination model fitted to out-of-frame rearrangements, and checked the results against IGoR. In a later analysis, hypergeometric tests were used to score TCR-TCR, TCR-HLA and TCR-CMV co-occurrence, with a repertoire-size bias correction applied to TCR pairs. False discovery rates were estimated in a later analysis by permuting HLA or CMV assignments 20 times. In a later analysis, co-occurring TCRs were grouped with DBSCAN, and TCRdist sequence similarity was added when clustering was performed within HLA-allele-positive subsets. Repertoires with fewer than 30,000 or more than 120,000 public chains were left out of co-occurrence clustering, as were several repertoires with anomalous nucleotide sharing. TCRdb holds this immuneACCESS table with in-frame rearrangements only. Some clones are missing; in checked studies, unresolved V genes explain under half, and the rest has no known cause. From that table come the V and J calls and clone size; the DNA was used to work out D and trimming. This sample is represented by some 130,000 clones; around 70% of them were singletons. Of the sample, approximately 7% is held by the ten largest clones.

The CDR3, cysteine through phenylalanine, is 15 amino acids long. Only the CDR3 portion is preserved as DNA: 45 bases, with reading frame beginning at the first base. Compared with germline, V lacks 6 bases and J lacks 3 bases; bases without a gene match: 10. Looking up the germline V gene yields CDR1 SQVTM and CDR2 ANQGSEA. As for this clone: The clone's antigen remains unknown. One base away there is no much larger clone; base qualities are not given.

This receptor was taken from a male donor in good health and CMV-seronegative. The chain links TRBV29-1 with TRBJ2-7; TRBD2 aligns with 11 central bases. The sequencing input was PBMCs. The CDR3 amino acid sequence is: CSVAGLAERDYEQYF. The nucleotides read TGCAGCGTCGCGGGACTAGCGGAAAGGGACTACGAGCAGTACTTC.